These 14 T cell receptor beta chains were all obtained from the same sample, sequenced in a study of cytotoxic CD8 clonotypes in ibrutinib-treated CLL. The method was immunoSEQ multiplex PCR; TCRdb's version includes in-frame clones alone and lacks a portion of them. The repertoire holds around 30,000 clones, with roughly 60% as singletons. The specimen was PBMCs, collected before ibrutinib treatment. These receptors came from a human donor with chronic lymphocytic leukemia.

This chain connects TRBV19 to TRBJ2-3, with a weak D call TRBD1 (6 bases). CDR1 and CDR2 from the germline V gene are LNHDA and SQIVND (reference sequence). The CDR3 has 17 amino acids. V lost 5 bases and J lost 1, with 19 bases in between. CDR3 coding DNA: TGTGCCAGTAGTCACACTCTTTGGACAGCCGGCACAGATACGCAGTATTTT. Its translation is CASSHTLWTAGTDTQYF.

The chain employs TRBV19 and TRBJ1-2, with 10 bases identical to TRBD1. V was pared by 8 bases and J by 4 bases, with 10 bases of the junction left unmatched. Germline CDR1 LNHDA, CDR2 SQIVND (reference sequence). The CDR3 is 15 amino acids. CDR3 loop: CASVQGTGAFYGYTF. CDR3 sequence (DNA): TGTGCCAGTGTCCAAGGGACAGGGGCCTTCTATGGCTACACCTTC.

This clone was found once. This may be a read error, as it is one base from a much larger clone. The J gene is TRBJ1-5, the V gene TRBV6-1; D call uncertain. Germline loops: CDR1 MNHNS, CDR2 SASEGT. The CDR3 covers 12 residues. V was trimmed by 3 bases and J by 4 bases, leaving 4 bases between them. Here the CDR3 DNA reads TGTGCCAGCAGTGAGGAGAATCAGCCCCAGCATTTT. Protein sequence: CASSEENQPQHF.

The J gene is TRBJ2-7, the V gene TRBV4-1; perhaps TRBD2 as D (5 bases). V lost 9 bases to trimming and J lost 3 bases, with 27 bases between them. CDR1 is MGHRA, CDR2 YSYEKL, per germline. The CDR3 totals 17 residues. The CDR3 DNA reads as TGCGCCAGGGCAGACCCCCCCGAAGCAGACTATTTCTACGAGCAGTACTTC. This gives the protein CARADPPEADYFYEQYF.

The rearrangement joins TRBV29-1 to TRBJ2-6; weak D call: TRBD2 (6 bases). Trimming removed 5 bases at V and 5 bases at J, with 22 bases between. Germline V CDR1 and CDR2: SQVTM, ANQGSEA. This CDR3 region has 17 residues. The CDR3 DNA sequence: TGCAGCGTTACTGCGGCACTAGCATACAATCGGGCCAACGTCCTGACTTTC. It specifies CSVTAALAYNRANVLTF.

The rearrangement links TRBV19 to TRBJ1-5; the match to TRBD1 covers 7 bases. The CDR3 totals 14 residues. Trimming took 4 bases from V and 3 from J; bases not matched to a gene: 3. Germline V gene lookup returns CDR1 LNHDA and CDR2 SQIVND (reference sequence). The CDR3 coding sequence is TGTGCCAGTAGTAGGACAGGAAACAATCAGCCCCAGCATTTT. Residues: CASSRTGNNQPQHF.

This clone has more than one count but fewer than ten. The V and J genes are TRBV5-5 and TRBJ1-4; D uncertain. The CDR3 spans 17 residues. V was clipped by 0 bases and J by 0 bases, with 12 bases between them. Germline CDR1 SGHKS, CDR2 YYEKEE (reference sequence). The CDR3 DNA reads as TGTGCCAGCAGCTTGGCCTATTTCCGTGCAACTAATGAAAAACTGTTTTTT. Its translation: CASSLAYFRATNEKLFF.

The chain carries TRBV6-6 and TRBJ2-5; D uncertain. The CDR3 covers 15 residues. CDR1 and CDR2 from the germline V gene are MNHNY and SVGAGI (reference sequence). V lost 0 bases, J lost 2 bases, and 10 bases lay in between. CDR3 sequence reads: CASSYSHFRQETQYF. DNA for the CDR3: TGTGCCAGCAGTTACTCGCATTTTAGGCAAGAGACCCAGTACTTC.

The J gene is TRBJ1-2, the V gene TRBV18; TRBD1 matches at 8 bases. V trimming: 3 bases; J trimming: 4 bases; junction bases outside the gene matches: 10. Looked up from germline, CDR1 is KGHSH and CDR2 is LQKENI. The CDR3 length is 16 residues. CDR3 sequence: CASSPAPTGGSYGYTF. In nucleotides, the CDR3 is TGTGCCAGCTCACCGGCCCCTACAGGGGGGAGCTATGGCTACACCTTC.

This clone was counted a few times. The chain links TRBV13 to TRBJ2-1; D not resolved. In germline, CDR1 is PRHDT, CDR2 FYEKMQ (reference sequence). This CDR3 comprises 13 residues. The V end lost 4 bases, the J end lost 4 bases, and 8 bases lay between the germline ends. The CDR3 reads CASSYTPYNEQFF. The CDR3 bases are TGTGCCAGCAGCTATACACCTTACAATGAGCAGTTCTTC.

This chain connects TRBV7-2 to TRBJ1-1; D perhaps matches TRBD1 (5 bases). CDR3 size: 13 residues. With 11 bases removed from V and 8 bases from J, the gap between germline ends came to 21 bases. Germline V lookup: CDR1 SGHTA, CDR2 FQGNSA. In nucleotides, the CDR3 is TGTGCCGGCGGACACCCCGCAATTCCGGAAGCTTTCTTT. Its translation is CAGGHPAIPEAFF. The full variable domain, completed using reference TRBV7-2 and TRBJ1-1, is GAGVSQSPSNKVTEKGKDVELRCDPISGHTALYWYRQSLGQGLEFLIYFQGNSAPDKSGLPSDRFSAERTGGSVSTLTIQRTQQEDSAVYLCAGGHPAIPEAFFGQGTRLTVV.

In DNA form, the CDR3 reads TGTGCCAGTAGTCTCCCGGGGGGAGGGCCAGATACGCAGTATTTT. Protein sequence: CASSLPGGGPDTQYF. This sequence joins TRBV19 and TRBJ2-3; 7 bases match TRBD2. This CDR3 is built from 15 residues. The V segment lost 5 bases and the J segment 4 bases; nucleotides outside the gene matches: 9. CDR1 and CDR2 from the germline V gene are LNHDA and SQIVND (reference sequence). The entire variable domain, with the rest obtained from reference TRBV19 and TRBJ2-3, is as follows: DGGITQSPKYLFRKEGQNVTLSCEQNLNHDAMYWYRQDPGQGLRLIYYSQIVNDFQKGDIAEGYSVSREKKESFPLTVTSAQKNPTAFYLCASSLPGGGPDTQYFGPGTRLTVL.

As concerns this clone: Its ends do not fully match the called genes, so a read error is possible. The chain recombines TRBV14 with TRBJ2-7, with a weak D call TRBD1 (6 bases). CDR1 and CDR2 from the germline V gene are SGHDN and FVKESK. The CDR3 loop spans 12 amino acids. CDR3 loop: CASSQDLGTKGF. The CDR3 nucleotides read TGTGCCAGCAGCCAAGATCTCGGGACAAAGGGTTTC.

This clone was observed a handful of times. The genes are TRBV9 and TRBJ2-1; TRBD1 or TRBD2 may be the D gene (6 bases each). In germline, CDR1 is SGDLS, CDR2 YYNGEE. The germline V and J ends were trimmed by 4 bases and 6 bases, with 20 bases remaining between them. CDR3 size: 16 residues. CDR3 region: CASSPSGAGSLNEQFF. DNA of the CDR3: TGTGCCAGCAGCCCCTCGGGGGCAGGCAGTCTCAATGAGCAGTTCTTC.